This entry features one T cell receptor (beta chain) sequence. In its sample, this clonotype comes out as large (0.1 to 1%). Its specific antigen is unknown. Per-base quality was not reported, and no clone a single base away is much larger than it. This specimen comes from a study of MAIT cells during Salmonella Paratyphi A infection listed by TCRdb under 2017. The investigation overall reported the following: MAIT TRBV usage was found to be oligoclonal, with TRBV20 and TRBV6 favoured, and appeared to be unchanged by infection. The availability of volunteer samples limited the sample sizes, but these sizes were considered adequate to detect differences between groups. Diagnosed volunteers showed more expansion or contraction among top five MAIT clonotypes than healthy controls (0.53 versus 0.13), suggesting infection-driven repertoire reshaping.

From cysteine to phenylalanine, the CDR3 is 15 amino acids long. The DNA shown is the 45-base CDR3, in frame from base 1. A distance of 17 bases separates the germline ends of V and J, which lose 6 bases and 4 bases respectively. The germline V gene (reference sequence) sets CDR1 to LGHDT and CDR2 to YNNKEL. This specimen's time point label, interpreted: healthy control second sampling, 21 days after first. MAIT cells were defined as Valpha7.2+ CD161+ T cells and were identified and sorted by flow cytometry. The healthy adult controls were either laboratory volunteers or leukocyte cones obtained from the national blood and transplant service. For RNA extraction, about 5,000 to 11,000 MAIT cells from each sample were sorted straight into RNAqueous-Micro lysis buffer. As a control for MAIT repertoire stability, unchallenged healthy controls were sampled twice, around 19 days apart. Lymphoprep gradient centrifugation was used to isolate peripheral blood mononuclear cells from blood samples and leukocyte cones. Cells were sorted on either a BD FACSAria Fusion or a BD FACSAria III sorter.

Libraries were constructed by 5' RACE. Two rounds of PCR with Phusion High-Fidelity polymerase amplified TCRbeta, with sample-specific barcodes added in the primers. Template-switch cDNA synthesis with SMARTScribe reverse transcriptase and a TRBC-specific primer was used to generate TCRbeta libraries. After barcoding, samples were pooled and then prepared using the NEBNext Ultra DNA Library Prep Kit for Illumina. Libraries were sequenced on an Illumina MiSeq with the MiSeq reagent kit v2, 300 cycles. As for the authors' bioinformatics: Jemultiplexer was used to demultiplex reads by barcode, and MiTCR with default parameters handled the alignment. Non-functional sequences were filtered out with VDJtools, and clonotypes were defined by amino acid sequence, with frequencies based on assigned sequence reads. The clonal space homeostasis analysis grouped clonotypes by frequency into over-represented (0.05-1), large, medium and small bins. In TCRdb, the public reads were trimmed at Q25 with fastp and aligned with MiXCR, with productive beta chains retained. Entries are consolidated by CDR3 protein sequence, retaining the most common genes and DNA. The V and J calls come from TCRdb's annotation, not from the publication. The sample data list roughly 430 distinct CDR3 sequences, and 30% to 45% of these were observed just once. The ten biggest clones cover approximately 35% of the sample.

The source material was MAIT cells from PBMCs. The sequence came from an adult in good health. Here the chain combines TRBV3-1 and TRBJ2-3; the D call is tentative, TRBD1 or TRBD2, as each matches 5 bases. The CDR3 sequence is CASSPGVGDADTQYF. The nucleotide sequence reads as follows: TGTGCCAGCAGTCCGGGCGTCGGGGACGCAGATACGCAGTATTTT.